This T cell receptor beta chain was profiled in a study of human T cells and chemical hapten exposure. About the study: Sensitization was performed using 2% DPC on a roughly 2 cm by roughly 2 cm upper inner arm skin site. Diphenylcyclopropenone was applied weekly to patients' scalps across the approximately 25-week study.

Germline CDR1 is MDHEN and CDR2 is SYDVKM. The CDR3 runs to 13 residues. With 6 bases removed from V and 4 bases from J, the gap between germline ends came to 12 bases. Documented time point: patch test 1, 2 weeks after DPC sensitization. Treatment given: therapeutic diphenylcyclopropenone sensitization with weekly scalp DPC. Blood draws came first, before each patch test. The library put unique molecular identifiers onto individual cDNA molecules. TCRdb reanalysed the RACE reads using MiXCR and keeps one entry per CDR3 protein. The sample holds roughly 120,000 distinct CDR3 sequences, roughly 15% seen once.

Source: whole blood, taken in connection with sensitization to the hapten diphenylcyclopropenone (DPC). This TCR came from a man aged 18-30 years with alopecia areata. Some clones in this sample may be carry-over from other donors' samples. J is TRBJ1-2 and V is TRBV28, with D possibly matching TRBD1 (5 bases). The CDR3 DNA reads as TGTGCCAGCAGCCAGCGGGGCCTCTATGGCTACACCTTC. Its protein product is CASSQRGLYGYTF.